Below are 5 T cell receptor beta chains sequenced from a single sample in a study of cytomegalovirus exposure and HLA in healthy donors. Use of 60 Vbeta and 13 Jbeta primers characterized the PCR. Repertoires were generated with immunoSEQ multiplex PCR, while TCRdb's copy carries only in-frame clones and drops some. The sample lists 200,000 to 250,000 clones; 75% to 85% were seen once. Sequenced sample: PBMCs. These receptors originate from a woman aged 55-75 years in good health and CMV-seropositive.

The V call is TRBV5-6, the J call TRBJ2-7; D perhaps matches TRBD1 (7 bases). This CDR3 region has 13 residues. Per the germline V gene, CDR1 is SGHDT and CDR2 is YYEEEE. V lost 6 bases and J 2 bases, leaving 12 bases between the germline ends. In nucleotides, the CDR3 is TGTGCCAGCAACTTCAGGGGGGCCTACGAGCAGTACTTC. The encoded protein is CASNFRGAYEQYF.

As concerns this clone: A read error may account for a junction end that differs from germline. The V gene is TRBV29-1, the J gene TRBJ2-7; 7 nucleotides line up with TRBD1. The V gene's germline CDR1 is SQVTM and CDR2 ANQGSEA. The CDR3 extends over 13 amino acids. This CDR3 reads CSVEGQVPYEQYF. The CDR3 DNA reads as TGCAGCGTGGAAGGACAGGTCCCCTACGAGCAGTACTTC.

The table lists this clone with a few counts. The chain is built from TRBV25-1 and TRBJ1-3, with a tentative D call TRBD1 (5 bases). Germline V gene data show CDR1 as MGHDK and CDR2 as SYGVNS. V shed 6 bases and J shed 0 bases, with 18 bases lying between them. The length of the CDR3 is 17 residues. CDR3: CASSPRGGTHSGNTIYF. CDR3 bases: TGTGCCAGCAGCCCGCGGGGGGGAACCCACTCTGGAAACACCATATATTTT.

CDR3 DNA: TGTGCCAGCAGTACTACAGGGGGCAATCAGCCCCAGCATTTT. Translated, it gives CASSTTGGNQPQHF. The chain recombines TRBV7-9 with TRBJ1-5; 7 bases match TRBD1. V lost 6 bases and J lost 2; bases outside the gene matches: 4. Looked up from germline, CDR1 is SEHNR and CDR2 is FQNEAQ (reference sequence). This CDR3 spans 14 amino acids.

CDR3 in DNA: TGTGCCAGCTCACCATCGGGACAGGGGGCTGAGGAGCAGTACTTC. Encoded protein: CASSPSGQGAEEQYF. The rearrangement joins TRBV18 to TRBJ2-7, with 12 bases lining up with TRBD1. V shed 2 bases, J shed 7 bases, and the junction held 6 bases outside the gene matches. Germline V gene data show CDR1 as KGHSH and CDR2 as LQKENI. CDR3 length: 15 amino acids.